One sample yielded the 18 T cell receptor beta chains listed below, sequenced in a study of T cell responses to AZD1222 COVID-19 vaccine. Data came from immunoSEQ multiplex PCR; TCRdb stores just in-frame clones and leaves some out. The sample includes roughly 100,000 clones, roughly 84% of them seen just once. This specimen consisted of peripheral blood, obtained on day 0 of AZD1222 vaccination. The receptors were sampled from an adult in good health.

The chain is built from TRBV7-8 and TRBJ2-6; 9 bases are shared with TRBD1. V lost 3 bases, J lost 0 bases, and 9 bases stayed unmatched. This CDR3 region has 19 residues. CDR1 is SGHVS and CDR2 is FQNEAQ in the germline V gene. The CDR3 DNA is TGTGCCAGCAGCTTGTTTCGACGGGACAGGGTCTCTGGGGCCAACGTCCTGACTTTC. This sequence encodes CASSLFRRDRVSGANVLTF.

V is TRBV10-3 and J is TRBJ1-5; unclear D gene. V shed 6 bases and J shed 3 bases, with 6 bases lying between them. Germline CDR1 is ENHRY and CDR2 is SYGVKD. The CDR3 length is 12 residues. Here the CDR3 reads CAIRAANQPQHF. CDR3 coding DNA: TGTGCCATCAGGGCGGCCAATCAGCCCCAGCATTTT.

This sequence joins TRBV2 and TRBJ2-3; no firm D call. From germline, CDR1 is SNHLY and CDR2 FYNNEI. V lost 2 bases and J lost 0, with 6 bases in between. The CDR3 loop spans 14 amino acids. The CDR3 nucleotides read TGTGCCAGCAGTGAAAAAACTAGCACAGATACGCAGTATTTT. Protein sequence: CASSEKTSTDTQYF.

The V gene is TRBV30, the J gene TRBJ1-1; no reliable D call. Germline V lookup: CDR1 GTSNPN, CDR2 SVGIG (reference sequence). CDR3 size: 16 residues. V gave up 3 bases and J gave up 0 bases, with 17 bases separating them. The CDR3: CAWSPAGRFMNTEAFF. CDR3 sequence (DNA): TGTGCCTGGAGCCCGGCGGGCCGGTTTATGAACACTGAAGCTTTCTTT.

The genes are TRBV19 and TRBJ1-1, with D uncertain. V was shortened by 7 bases and J by 1 base, with 4 bases between the two germline ends. Germline V gene sequence: CDR1 LNHDA, CDR2 SQIVND (reference sequence). CDR3 length: 11 amino acids. CDR3 residues: CASMGNTEAFF. The CDR3 DNA reads TGTGCCAGTATGGGGAACACTGAAGCTTTCTTT.

The chain joins TRBV6-5 to TRBJ1-1, with 9 bases that match TRBD1. Germline V gene lookup returns CDR1 MNHEY and CDR2 SVGAGI. CDR3 length equals 15 residues. With 6 bases clipped from V and 7 bases from J, the junction kept 12 bases outside the gene matches. The CDR3 loop reads CASSPGQGRQYEAFF. The CDR3 DNA reads as TGTGCCAGCAGCCCGGGACAGGGAAGGCAATATGAAGCTTTCTTT.

The chain links TRBV15 to TRBJ2-7; D is unclear. This CDR3 has 18 residues. The V and J ends lost 5 bases and 2 bases respectively, with 25 bases between them. Germline CDR1 reads LNHNV; CDR2 reads YYDKDF (reference sequence). The DNA of the CDR3 is TGTGCCACCAGCGCCGGCCAGGCTGGAATCTTAGTACCCTACGAGCAGTACTTC. Its protein product is CATSAGQAGILVPYEQYF.

This chain links TRBV28 with TRBJ2-2; unclear D gene. This CDR3 contains 12 residues. Germline lookup yields CDR1 MDHEN and CDR2 SYDVKM. V was cut by 10 bases and J by 1 base, with 7 bases left in between. CDR3 coding DNA: TGTGCCACCCCGGGGAACACCGGGGAGCTGTTTTTT. It yields the protein CATPGNTGELFF.

This clone showed up just once. Other DNA sequences from this sample encode an identical CDR3 as well. The rearrangement joins TRBV27 to TRBJ2-7, with a weak D call TRBD2 (5 bases). CDR1 is MNHEY, CDR2 SMNVEV, per germline (reference sequence). The ends were cut back, 6 bases at V and 3 bases at J, with 15 bases in the middle. This CDR3 is 14 amino acids long. The CDR3 reads CASSLGGFVYEQYF. The CDR3 DNA is TGTGCCAGCAGCCTAGGCGGGTTCGTCTACGAGCAGTACTTC.

This chain uses TRBV7-2 with TRBJ1-5; TRBD1 might be the D (6 bases). The CDR3 is 13 amino acids. CDR1 SGHTA and CDR2 FQGNSA come from the germline V gene. The V and J ends lost 5 bases and 7 bases respectively, with 12 bases between them. The CDR3 region is CASSPQRGQPQHF. DNA of the CDR3: TGTGCCAGCAGCCCTCAGAGGGGGCAGCCCCAGCATTTT. Looking up the rest from reference TRBV7-2 and TRBJ1-5 gives the full variable domain: GAGVSQSPSNKVTEKGKDVELRCDPISGHTALYWYRQSLGQGLEFLIYFQGNSAPDKSGLPSDRFSAERTGGSVSTLTIQRTQQEDSAVYLCASSPQRGQPQHFGDGTRLSIL.

The chain links TRBV28 to TRBJ1-3, with D uncertain. This CDR3 is 9 amino acids long. V was cut by 11 bases and J by 4 bases, with 3 bases left in between. Per the germline V gene, CDR1 is MDHEN and CDR2 is SYDVKM. CDR3 in amino acids: CAGGNTIYF. The CDR3 bases are TGTGCCGGGGGAAACACCATATATTTT.

The chain combines TRBV7-2 with TRBJ2-7; 9 bases are a match to TRBD1. CDR1 is SGHTA, CDR2 FQGNSA, per germline. The CDR3 extends over 14 amino acids. V shed 4 bases, J shed 5 bases, and the junction held 6 bases outside the gene matches. The CDR3: CASSSGQGIHEQYF. Written as DNA, the CDR3 is TGTGCCAGCAGCTCGGGACAGGGTATACACGAGCAGTACTTC.

This chain links TRBV6-5 with TRBJ2-7; D gene ambiguous. Trimming stripped 8 bases from V and 4 bases from J, with 15 bases between. Germline V CDR1 and CDR2: MNHEY, SVGAGI. The CDR3 spans 13 residues. CDR3 amino acids: CASGRDKIYEQYF. For the CDR3, the DNA is TGTGCCAGCGGACGAGACAAGATATACGAGCAGTACTTC.

The rearrangement uses TRBV7-8 and TRBJ1-4, with a tentative D call TRBD1 (6 bases). V was clipped by 5 bases and J by 4 bases, with 20 bases between them. The CDR3 runs to 17 residues. The germline CDR1 and CDR2 sequences are SGHVS and FQNEAQ. DNA for the CDR3: TGTGCCAGCAGCCTCGGGAGACCCGACAGGCTTAATGAAAAACTGTTTTTT. Translation gives CASSLGRPDRLNEKLFF.

This chain joins TRBV19 and TRBJ2-7; TRBD2 matches 11 bases. This CDR3 spans 17 amino acids. Trimming cost V 4 bases and J 3 bases; bases outside gene matches: 11. Germline V gives CDR1 LNHDA, CDR2 SQIVND (reference sequence). The CDR3 DNA reads as TGTGCCAGTAGTAGGGCGCGAGGGACTAGCGGAATCTACGAGCAGTACTTC. Translated, it gives CASSRARGTSGIYEQYF.

This sequence joins TRBV28 and TRBJ2-7, with D possibly matching TRBD2 (6 bases). Between the trimmed V and J ends, which lost 2 bases and 2 bases, there was a span of 7 bases. This CDR3 contains 13 residues. Germline V gene sequence: CDR1 MDHEN, CDR2 SYDVKM. CDR3 protein: CASSLGGTYEQYF. In DNA form, the CDR3 reads TGTGCCAGCAGTTTAGGGGGGACCTACGAGCAGTACTTC.

This rearrangement joins TRBV9 to TRBJ1-4; D uncertain. The CDR3 runs to 15 residues. Trimming removed 4 bases at V and 8 bases at J, with 18 bases between. Germline values: CDR1 SGDLS, CDR2 YYNGEE. The CDR3 loop is CASSPRTLAGEKLFF. The DNA for the CDR3 is TGTGCCAGCAGCCCCCGGACCTTAGCGGGAGAAAAACTGTTTTTT.

The genes are TRBV28 and TRBJ1-2; D is undetermined. V was shortened by 3 bases and J by 1 base, with 9 bases between the two germline ends. Germline assignment: CDR1 MDHEN and CDR2 SYDVKM. This CDR3 is built from 14 residues. CDR3 sequence: CASSFRKDNYGYTF. The DNA for the CDR3 is TGTGCCAGCAGTTTCCGTAAAGATAACTATGGCTACACCTTC.